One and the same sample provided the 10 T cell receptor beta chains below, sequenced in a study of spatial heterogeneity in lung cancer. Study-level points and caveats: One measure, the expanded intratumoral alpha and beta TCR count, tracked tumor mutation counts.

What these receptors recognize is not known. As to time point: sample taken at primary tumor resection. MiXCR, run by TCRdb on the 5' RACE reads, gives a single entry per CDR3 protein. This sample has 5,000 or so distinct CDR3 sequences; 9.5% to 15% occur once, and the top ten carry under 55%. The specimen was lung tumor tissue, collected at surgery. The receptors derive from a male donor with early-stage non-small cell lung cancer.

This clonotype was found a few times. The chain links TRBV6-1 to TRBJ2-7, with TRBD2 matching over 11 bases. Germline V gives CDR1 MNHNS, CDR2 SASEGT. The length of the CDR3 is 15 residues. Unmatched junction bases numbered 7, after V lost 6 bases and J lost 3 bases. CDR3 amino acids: CASRLAGASDYEQYV. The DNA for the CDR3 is TGTGCCAGCAGACTAGCGGGGGCCTCAGACTACGAGCAGTACGTC.

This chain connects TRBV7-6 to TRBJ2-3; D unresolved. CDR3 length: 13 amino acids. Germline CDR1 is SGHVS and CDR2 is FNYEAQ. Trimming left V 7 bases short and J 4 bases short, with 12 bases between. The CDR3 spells CASTPRAADTQYF. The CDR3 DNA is TGTGCCAGCACCCCTAGGGCCGCAGATACGCAGTATTTT.

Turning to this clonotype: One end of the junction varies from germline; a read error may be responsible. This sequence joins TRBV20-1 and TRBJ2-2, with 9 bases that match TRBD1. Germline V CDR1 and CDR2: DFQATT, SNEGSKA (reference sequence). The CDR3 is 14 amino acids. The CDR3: CSAPGQGVTGELFF. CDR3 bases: TGCAGTGCCCCGGGACAGGGAGTCACCGGGGAGCTTTTTTTT.

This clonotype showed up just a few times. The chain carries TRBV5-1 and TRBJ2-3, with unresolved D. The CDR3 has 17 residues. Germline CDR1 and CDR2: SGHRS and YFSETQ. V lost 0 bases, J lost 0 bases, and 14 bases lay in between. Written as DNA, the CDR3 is TGCGCCAGCAGCTTGGTAGGATACCAATCTAGCACAGATACGCAGTATTTT. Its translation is CASSLVGYQSSTDTQYF.

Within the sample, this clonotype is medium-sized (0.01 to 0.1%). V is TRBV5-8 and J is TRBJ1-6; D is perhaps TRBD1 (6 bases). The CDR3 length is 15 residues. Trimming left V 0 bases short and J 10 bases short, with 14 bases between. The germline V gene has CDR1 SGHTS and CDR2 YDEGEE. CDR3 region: CASSLGRGRGSPLHF. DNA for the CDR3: TGTGCCAGCAGCTTGGGCAGGGGCCGAGGGTCACCCCTCCACTTT.

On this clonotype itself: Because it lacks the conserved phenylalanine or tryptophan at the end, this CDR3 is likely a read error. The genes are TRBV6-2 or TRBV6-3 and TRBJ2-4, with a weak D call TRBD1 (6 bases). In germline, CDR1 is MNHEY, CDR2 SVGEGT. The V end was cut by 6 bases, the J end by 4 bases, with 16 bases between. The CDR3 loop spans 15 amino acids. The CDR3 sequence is CASRPPGDTKNIQYL. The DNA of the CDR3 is TGTGCCAGCAGGCCCCCCGGGGACACGAAAAACATTCAGTACCTC.

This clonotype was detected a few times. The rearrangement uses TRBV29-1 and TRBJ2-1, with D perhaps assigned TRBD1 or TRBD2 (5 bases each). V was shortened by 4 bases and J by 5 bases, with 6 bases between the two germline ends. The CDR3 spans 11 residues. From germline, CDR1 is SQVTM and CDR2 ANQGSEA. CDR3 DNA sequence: TGCAGCGTTGTGGGGGACAATGAGCAGTTCTTC. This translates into CSVVGDNEQFF.

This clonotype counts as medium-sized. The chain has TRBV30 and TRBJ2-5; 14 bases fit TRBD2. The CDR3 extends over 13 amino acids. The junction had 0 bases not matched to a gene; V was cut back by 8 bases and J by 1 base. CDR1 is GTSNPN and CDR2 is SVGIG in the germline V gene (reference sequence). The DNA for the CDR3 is TGTGCCGGGACTAGCGGGAGCCAAGAGACCCAGTACTTC. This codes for CAGTSGSQETQYF. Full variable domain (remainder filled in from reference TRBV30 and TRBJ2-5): SQTIHQWPATLVQPVGSPLSLECTVEGTSNPNLYWYRQAAGRGLQLLFYSVGIGQISSEVPQNLSASRPQDRQFILSSKKLLLSDSGFYLCAGTSGSQETQYFGPGTRLLVL.

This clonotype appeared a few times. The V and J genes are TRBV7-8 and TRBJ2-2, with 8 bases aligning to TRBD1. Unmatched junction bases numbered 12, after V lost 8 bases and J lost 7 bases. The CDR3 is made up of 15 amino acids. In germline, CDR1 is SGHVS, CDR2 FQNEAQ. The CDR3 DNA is TGTGCCAGCGGATCGGGCCAGGGGGCCGGCGGGGAGCTGTTTTTT. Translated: CASGSGQGAGGELFF. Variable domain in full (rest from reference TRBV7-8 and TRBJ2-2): GAGVSQSPRYKVAKRGQDVALRCDPISGHVSLFWYQQALGQGPEFLTYFQNEAQLDKSGLPSDRFFAERPEGSVSTLKIQRTQQEDSAVYLCASGSGQGAGGELFFGEGSRLTVL.

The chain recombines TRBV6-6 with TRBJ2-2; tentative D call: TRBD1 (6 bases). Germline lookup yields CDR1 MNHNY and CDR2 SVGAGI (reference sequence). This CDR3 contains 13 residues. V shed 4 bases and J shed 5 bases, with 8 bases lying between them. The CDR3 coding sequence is TGTGCCAGCAGTTGGCAGGGGACCGGGGAGCTGTTTTTT. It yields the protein CASSWQGTGELFF.